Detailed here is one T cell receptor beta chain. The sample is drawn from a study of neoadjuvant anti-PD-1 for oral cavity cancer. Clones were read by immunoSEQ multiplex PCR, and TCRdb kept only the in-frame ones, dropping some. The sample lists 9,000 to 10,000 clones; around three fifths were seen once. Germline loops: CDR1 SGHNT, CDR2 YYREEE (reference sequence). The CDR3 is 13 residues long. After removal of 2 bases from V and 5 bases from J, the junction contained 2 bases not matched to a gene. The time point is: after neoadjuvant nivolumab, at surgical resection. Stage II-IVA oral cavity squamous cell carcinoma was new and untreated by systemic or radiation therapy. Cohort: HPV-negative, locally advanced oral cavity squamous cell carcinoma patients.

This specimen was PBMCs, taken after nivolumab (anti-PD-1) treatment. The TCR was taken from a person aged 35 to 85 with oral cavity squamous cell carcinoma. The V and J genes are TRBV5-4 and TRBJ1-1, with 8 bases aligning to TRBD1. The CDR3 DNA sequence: TGTGCCAGCAGCTTAACAGGGGGAACTGAAGCTTTCTTT. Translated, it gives CASSLTGGTEAFF. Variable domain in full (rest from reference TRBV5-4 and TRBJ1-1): ETGVTQSPTHLIKTRGQQVTLRCSSQSGHNTVSWYQQALGQGPQFIFQYYREEENGRGNFPPRFSGLQFPNYSSELNVNALELDDSALYLCASSLTGGTEAFFGQGTRLTVV.